This T cell receptor beta chain was observed in a study of T-cell reconstitution after alpha-beta-depleted transplantation in children (dated by TCRdb to about 2016). Regarding the research as a whole: T-cell immune reconstitution after TCRalphabeta/CD19-depleted allogeneic hematopoietic cell transplantation in children was quantitatively tracked in the study by means of TCR repertoire profiling. Summary of the overall study and its limitations: The apparently early alphabetaT-cell count recovery about two months after transplant was reportedly dependent on only several hundred rapidly expanded clones derived from non-depleted graft cells. In some patients, the high TCRbeta diversity seen at day 60 was put down to recipient T cells and intrathymic progenitors that had survived conditioning. Over subsequent months, a decline in hyperexpanded clone frequencies was noted, and after one year, T-cell counts and TCRbeta diversity were mostly ascribed to newly produced T cells.

Trimming costs V 1 base and J 0 bases, and their ends lie 10 bases apart. From a lookup of the germline V gene, CDR1 and CDR2 are SGHVS and FNYEAQ. The CDR3 holds 15 amino acids from the cysteine to the phenylalanine. Just CDR3 DNA is preserved here, 45 bases in frame from base 1. Worth noting for this clonotype: The target of this receptor is not known. Base qualities are not recorded, but no much larger clone differs from it by a single base.

Read against the paper, the sample's treatment or condition label means: allogeneic hematopoietic cell transplantation with graft depleted of TCRalphabeta T cells and CD19 B cells. The children who served as transplant recipients had been given grafts of TCRalphabeta/CD19-depleted allogeneic hematopoietic cells. Preparation of the library involved PCR. Sequencing instrument: Illumina HiSeq 2500. To normalize quantification of the TCRbeta repertoire, the TCR libraries were built with molecular barcoding that relied on unique molecular identifiers. Using fastp trimming at Q25 and MiXCR clonotype assembly, TCRdb reanalyzed the public sequencing data and kept in-frame beta chains. All rows with the same CDR3 protein become a single entry with the most common DNA and genes. The sample table holds around 230,000 distinct CDR3 sequences, of which around a sixth were seen once. About 39% of the sample is taken by the ten largest.

The sequence was collected from a male patient between 2 and 10 years old who had a stem cell transplant for acute lymphoblastic leukemia, so the T cells may come from the graft donor. The chain was built from TRBV7-6 and TRBJ2-7; 5 matching bases give a weak D call of TRBD1. Sequenced here: PBMCs, mostly from graft donor cells, sampled 360 days after TCRalphabeta/CD19-depleted stem cell transplant. The DNA is TGTGCCAGCAGCTTAGGGTCAGGGCCCTCCTACGAGCAGTACTTC. It is translated as CASSLGSGPSYEQYF.